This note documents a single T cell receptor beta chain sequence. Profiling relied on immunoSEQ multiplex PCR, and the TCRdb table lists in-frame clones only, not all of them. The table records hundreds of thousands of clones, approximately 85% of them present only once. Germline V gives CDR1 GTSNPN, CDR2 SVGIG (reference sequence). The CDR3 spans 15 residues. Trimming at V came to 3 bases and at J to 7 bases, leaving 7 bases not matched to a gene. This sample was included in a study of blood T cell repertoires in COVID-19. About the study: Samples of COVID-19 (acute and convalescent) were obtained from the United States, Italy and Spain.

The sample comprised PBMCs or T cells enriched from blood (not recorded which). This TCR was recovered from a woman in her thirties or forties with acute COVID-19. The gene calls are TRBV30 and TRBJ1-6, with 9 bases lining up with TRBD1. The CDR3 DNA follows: TGTGCCTGGAGATTTCCTGGGACAGGGAATTCACCCCTCCACTTT. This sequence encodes CAWRFPGTGNSPLHF. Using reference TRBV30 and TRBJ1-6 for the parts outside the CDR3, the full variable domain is SQTIHQWPATLVQPVGSPLSLECTVEGTSNPNLYWYRQAAGRGLQLLFYSVGIGQISSEVPQNLSASRPQDRQFILSSKKLLLSDSGFYLCAWRFPGTGNSPLHFGNGTRLTVT.